The 4 T cell receptor beta chains below come from one sample, sequenced in a study of blood T cell repertoires in COVID-19. The assay was immunoSEQ multiplex PCR, and TCRdb's table has in-frame clones only and misses some. The table records under 250,000 clones, 85% to 90% of them present only once. Source material: peripheral blood. The receptors were gathered from a man aged 50-59 years with COVID-19, enrolled during active disease.

The V gene is TRBV11-2, the J gene TRBJ2-7, with 7 bases that match TRBD1. The V segment lost 4 bases and the J segment 4 bases; nucleotides outside the gene matches: 7. Germline CDR1 reads SGHAT; CDR2 reads FQNNGV. The CDR3 sequence is 14 residues long. Here the CDR3 DNA reads TGTGCCAGCAGCTGGGACAGCTCGGCTTACGAGCAGTACTTC. This encodes CASSWDSSAYEQYF.

The V call is TRBV7-6, the J call TRBJ2-3; 8 bases align to TRBD1. Germline assignment: CDR1 SGHVS and CDR2 FNYEAQ. The CDR3 extends over 16 amino acids. The junction had 10 bases not matched to a gene; V was cut back by 6 bases and J by 2 bases. The CDR3 bases are TGTGCCAGCAGGCAAGATACAGGGGGTAACACAGATACGCAGTATTTT. It specifies CASRQDTGGNTDTQYF. Together with reference TRBV7-6 and TRBJ2-3, the CDR3 gives the full variable domain: GAGVSQSPRYKVTKRGQDVALRCDPISGHVSLYWYRQALGQGPEFLTYFNYEAQQDKSGLPNDRFSAERPEGSISTLTIQRTEQRDSAMYRCASRQDTGGNTDTQYFGPGTRLTVL.

This clone was seen a single time. As DNA, the CDR3 is TGTGCCAGCAGCCAAGGGACTAGCGTAGCCTACGAGCAGTACTTC. The encoded protein is CASSQGTSVAYEQYF. This chain links TRBV6-6 with TRBJ2-7, with TRBD2 identical over 10 bases. The germline CDR1 and CDR2 sequences are MNHNY and SVGAGI (reference sequence). CDR3 size: 15 residues. V gave up 6 bases and J gave up 2 bases; unmatched junction bases: 7.

The chain employs TRBV20-1 and TRBJ2-1; 7 bases match TRBD2. The V segment lost 4 bases and the J segment 8 bases; nucleotides outside the gene matches: 2. Germline CDR1 reads DFQATT; CDR2 reads SNEGSKA (reference sequence). The CDR3 covers 11 residues. CDR3 loop: CSAIAGHEQFF. CDR3 sequence (DNA): TGCAGTGCTATAGCGGGCCATGAGCAGTTCTTC.